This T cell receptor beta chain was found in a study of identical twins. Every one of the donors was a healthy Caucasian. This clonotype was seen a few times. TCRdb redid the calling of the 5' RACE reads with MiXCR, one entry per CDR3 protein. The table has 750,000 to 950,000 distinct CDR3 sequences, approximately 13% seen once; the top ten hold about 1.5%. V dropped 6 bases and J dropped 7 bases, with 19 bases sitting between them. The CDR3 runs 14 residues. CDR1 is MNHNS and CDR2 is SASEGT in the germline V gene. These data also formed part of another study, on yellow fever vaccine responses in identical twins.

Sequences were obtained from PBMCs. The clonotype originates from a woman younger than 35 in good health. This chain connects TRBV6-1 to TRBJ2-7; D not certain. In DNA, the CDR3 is TGTGCCAGCAGAATTTCGCAGGTCGTTGGGGAGCAGTACGTC. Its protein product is CASRISQVVGEQYV.